This entry lists 29 T cell receptor beta chains sequenced from one sample in a study of blood T cell repertoires in COVID-19. The protocol was immunoSEQ multiplex PCR, while the TCRdb copy is restricted to in-frame clones and leaves out a portion. This sample has over 100,000 clones, with roughly nine tenths found just once. Sequences were obtained from peripheral blood. These receptors were taken from a woman between 65 and 79 years old with COVID-19, enrolled during active disease.

The gene calls are TRBV28 and TRBJ1-4; tentatively, D is TRBD1 (5 bases). The CDR3 is made up of 14 amino acids. The germline gives CDR1 MDHEN, CDR2 SYDVKM. Trimming cost V 2 bases and J 7 bases, with 11 bases left between them. The CDR3 DNA reads TGTGCCAGCAGTTTAACAGGTTCCCCTGAAAAACTGTTTTTT. As protein: CASSLTGSPEKLFF.

The chain carries TRBV5-6 and TRBJ1-1; 12 nucleotides line up with TRBD1. Germline values: CDR1 SGHDT, CDR2 YYEEEE. V gave up 4 bases and J gave up 4 bases; unmatched junction bases: 11. The CDR3 length is 17 residues. CDR3 bases: TGTGCCAGCAGCCCGGGGGGACAGGGGGCCGGTCTCACTGAAGCTTTCTTT. Protein product: CASSPGGQGAGLTEAFF.

The V and J genes are TRBV6-6 and TRBJ1-1; 7 nucleotides line up with TRBD1. This CDR3 region has 15 residues. Germline V gene lookup returns CDR1 MNHNY and CDR2 SVGAGI (reference sequence). Losses at the gene ends were 5 bases for V and 4 bases for J; bases not matched to a gene: 10. Here the CDR3 DNA reads TGTGCCAGCAGTACGCCAGAGACAGGGCTCACTGAAGCTTTCTTT. Translated, it gives CASSTPETGLTEAFF.

This chain connects TRBV28 to TRBJ2-7; the match to TRBD2 covers 8 bases. V was clipped by 6 bases and J by 2 bases; unmatched bases: 6. This CDR3 has 14 amino acids. From germline, CDR1 is MDHEN and CDR2 SYDVKM. The CDR3: CASSPAGGTYEQYF. Here the CDR3 DNA reads TGTGCCAGCAGCCCCGCGGGGGGAACCTACGAGCAGTACTTC.

The chain carries TRBV5-1 and TRBJ1-1; no clear D gene. Trimming took 2 bases from V and 4 from J, leaving 9 bases between them. This CDR3 comprises 13 residues. Germline CDR1 reads SGHRS; CDR2 reads YFSETQ. The CDR3 here is CASSFNGVTEAFF. The CDR3 DNA is TGCGCCAGCAGCTTTAACGGAGTCACTGAAGCTTTCTTT.

The chain is built from TRBV2 and TRBJ1-5; D is perhaps TRBD1 (5 bases). V shed 6 bases and J shed 2 bases, with 20 bases lying between them. CDR3 length: 17 residues. Per germline, CDR1 SNHLY and CDR2 FYNNEI. CDR3 nucleotides: TGTGCCAGCAGCGGCAATCGGGGGGAGACGGGCAATCAGCCCCAGCATTTT. It specifies CASSGNRGETGNQPQHF.

This clone was recorded once. The chain employs TRBV5-8 and TRBJ1-5; a weak D match, TRBD1 (6 bases). The CDR3 spans 18 residues. CDR1 and CDR2 (germline): SGHTS, YDEGEE. V was shortened by 4 bases and J by 0 bases, with 20 bases between the two germline ends. In DNA form, the CDR3 reads TGTGCCAGCAGCCGTTTTGGGGGGGCAGGGAGTAGCAATCAGCCCCAGCATTTT. This encodes CASSRFGGAGSSNQPQHF.

Details on this clone: The same CDR3 also results from other DNA sequences found in this sample. The chain employs TRBV5-1 and TRBJ1-4, with D possibly matching TRBD1 (6 bases). Trimming took off 0 bases at V and 5 bases at J, with 8 bases between the two ends. This CDR3 has 14 amino acids. Germline loops: CDR1 SGHRS, CDR2 YFSETQ. The CDR3, as DNA: TGCGCCAGCAGCTTGGGTACAGGGAATGAAAAACTGTTTTTT. Translated, it gives CASSLGTGNEKLFF.

CDR3 loop: CSANQETQYF. The DNA of the CDR3 is TGCAGCGCCAACCAAGAGACCCAGTACTTC. The rearrangement joins TRBV29-1 to TRBJ2-5, with unresolved D. Trimming left V 7 bases short and J 0 bases short, with 3 bases between. Per germline, CDR1 SQVTM and CDR2 ANQGSEA. The CDR3 runs to 10 residues.

J is TRBJ2-2 and V is TRBV15; no definite D call. The V end lost 5 bases, the J end lost 1 base, and 2 bases lay between the germline ends. The CDR3 covers 12 residues. CDR1 and CDR2 from the germline V gene are LNHNV and YYDKDF (reference sequence). The CDR3, as DNA: TGTGCCACCAGCCGGAACACCGGGGAGCTGTTTTTT. This sequence encodes CATSRNTGELFF. The whole variable domain, remainder taken from reference TRBV15 and TRBJ2-2, is DAMVIQNPRYQVTQFGKPVTLSCSQTLNHNVMYWYQQKSSQAPKLLFHYYDKDFNNEADTPDNFQSRRPNTSFCFLDIRSPGLGDTAMYLCATSRNTGELFFGEGSRLTVL.

The chain joins TRBV7-9 to TRBJ1-1, with no clear D. Trimming pared 7 bases from V and 2 bases from J, leaving 14 bases between. Germline CDR1 SEHNR, CDR2 FQNEAQ (reference sequence). The CDR3 runs to 14 residues. Here the CDR3 reads CASTIESLNTEAFF. The CDR3 DNA reads TGTGCCAGCACCATAGAATCTCTTAACACTGAAGCTTTCTTT.

The chain combines TRBV5-4 with TRBJ2-2; possibly TRBD1 for D (5 bases). Germline V lookup: CDR1 SGHNT, CDR2 YYREEE (reference sequence). The CDR3 covers 14 residues. The ends were cut back, 4 bases at V and 6 bases at J, with 13 bases in the middle. The CDR3 DNA reads TGTGCCAGCAGCACAGGATCTTATGCCGGGGAGCTGTTTTTT. This encodes CASSTGSYAGELFF.

J is TRBJ2-7 and V is TRBV18, with TRBD1 identical over 10 bases. The V gene's germline CDR1 is KGHSH and CDR2 LQKENI. This CDR3 spans 14 amino acids. The J segment lost 2 bases and the V segment lost 5 bases, leaving 3 bases of the junction unmatched. The CDR3 coding sequence is TGTGCCAGCTCAGGAGGACAGGGGGCCTACGAGCAGTACTTC. Its translation is CASSGGQGAYEQYF.

V gene TRBV4-1 combines with J gene TRBJ1-5; D might be TRBD1 (5 bases). Trimming shortened V by 2 bases and J by 0 bases, and 17 bases separated the two germline ends. Germline-derived CDR1 and CDR2 are MGHRA and YSYEKL. The CDR3 consists of 18 residues. CDR3 amino acids: CASSQRHAGRDSNQPQHF. The CDR3, as DNA: TGCGCCAGCAGCCAAAGACATGCAGGGAGGGATAGCAATCAGCCCCAGCATTTT.

The rearrangement joins TRBV2 to TRBJ2-1, with 9 bases lining up with TRBD2. Germline CDR1 is SNHLY and CDR2 is FYNNEI. The CDR3 length is 16 residues. The ends lost 8 bases at V and 9 bases at J; junction bases unmatched: 17. CDR3: CASGGPNSGGQSEQFF. DNA for the CDR3: TGTGCCAGCGGGGGGCCTAATAGCGGGGGCCAAAGTGAGCAGTTCTTC.

The chain has TRBV5-4 and TRBJ1-2, with D possibly TRBD1 on 5 matching bases. There are 14 residues in the CDR3. The V and J ends lost 2 bases and 4 bases respectively, with 12 bases between them. The V gene's germline CDR1 is SGHNT and CDR2 YYREEE (reference sequence). In DNA, the CDR3 is TGTGCCAGCAGCTTAGACCAGGGTGCCTATGGCTACACCTTC. Residues: CASSLDQGAYGYTF.

The CDR3 coding sequence is TGTGCCAGCAGCCAAGTTCTAGAGGATCAGCCCCAGCATTTT. This sequence encodes CASSQVLEDQPQHF. J is TRBJ1-5 and V is TRBV4-2, with D hard to call. Germline V gene lookup returns CDR1 LGHNA and CDR2 YNFKEQ. Trimming removed 1 base at V and 5 bases at J, with 9 bases between. There are 14 residues in the CDR3.

This clone came up a few times. V and J are TRBV3-1 (or the pseudogene TRBV3-2) and TRBJ1-3; no clear D gene. This CDR3 has 15 residues. With 1 base removed from V and 4 bases from J, the gap between germline ends came to 11 bases. Looked up from germline, CDR1 is LGHDT and CDR2 is YNNKEL (reference sequence). The CDR3 sequence: CASSQAVISGNTIYF. DNA of the CDR3: TGTGCCAGCAGCCAAGCGGTCATATCCGGAAACACCATATATTTT.

The V call is TRBV6-1, the J call TRBJ1-3; 7 bases are shared with TRBD1. CDR1 and CDR2 (germline): MNHNS, SASEGT. V lost 0 bases to trimming and J lost 4 bases; unmatched junction nucleotides: 6. This CDR3 contains 16 residues. The CDR3 loop reads CASSEAGQAGGNTIYF. The CDR3 DNA follows: TGTGCCAGCAGTGAAGCAGGACAGGCAGGAGGAAACACCATATATTTT.

This clone came up once. The V call is TRBV27, the J call TRBJ1-3; tentatively, D is TRBD1 (6 bases). The CDR3 has 13 amino acids. The V and J ends lost 3 bases and 4 bases respectively, with 7 bases between them. CDR1 and CDR2 from the germline V gene are MNHEY and SMNVEV (reference sequence). The CDR3 DNA is TGTGCCAGCAGTTTCGGACAGGGAAACACCATATATTTT. It codes for CASSFGQGNTIYF.

This rearrangement joins TRBV27 to TRBJ2-3; D is uncertain. Germline V gene sequence: CDR1 MNHEY, CDR2 SMNVEV (reference sequence). The V gene lost 4 bases and the J gene lost 0 bases, with 11 bases spanning the gap. This CDR3 contains 15 residues. The CDR3 bases are TGTGCCAGCAGTTCCCCAACTCTTAGCACAGATACGCAGTATTTT. This codes for CASSSPTLSTDTQYF.

The chain is built from TRBV20-1 and TRBJ1-1; 7 nucleotides match TRBD1. There are 10 residues in the CDR3. CDR1 is DFQATT and CDR2 is SNEGSKA in the germline V gene (reference sequence). After removal of 7 bases from V and 6 bases from J, the junction contained 2 bases not matched to a gene. Here the CDR3 reads CSGDSPEAFF. CDR3 nucleotide sequence: TGCAGTGGGGACAGCCCTGAAGCTTTCTTT.

The chain joins TRBV5-1 to TRBJ1-1, with D hard to call. V was clipped by 0 bases and J by 1 base, with 10 bases between them. Germline V lookup: CDR1 SGHRS, CDR2 YFSETQ. The CDR3 runs 15 residues. CDR3 loop: CASSLADLANTEAFF. In DNA, the CDR3 is TGCGCCAGCAGCTTGGCCGATTTGGCGAACACTGAAGCTTTCTTT.

This chain connects TRBV7-9 to TRBJ2-7; 11 bases line up with TRBD1. The CDR3 has 16 residues. Per the germline V gene, CDR1 is SEHNR and CDR2 is FQNEAQ (reference sequence). V shed 5 bases, J shed 2 bases, and the junction held 8 bases outside the gene matches. CDR3 loop: CASSRGPGQGAYEQYF. The CDR3, as DNA: TGTGCCAGCAGCCGAGGACCGGGACAGGGGGCCTACGAGCAGTACTTC.

The chain employs TRBV6-5 and TRBJ1-5, with D hard to call. CDR1 and CDR2 from the germline V gene are MNHEY and SVGAGI. The length of the CDR3 is 14 residues. Deletions cut 2 bases from V and 9 bases from J, with 14 bases between. Here the CDR3 reads CASSYDYESRPQHF. Here the CDR3 DNA reads TGTGCCAGCAGTTACGATTACGAGTCACGGCCCCAGCATTTT.

This clone was found once. The rearrangement joins TRBV24-1 to TRBJ2-5; 14 positions match TRBD2. This CDR3 contains 15 residues. Germline assignment: CDR1 KGHDR and CDR2 SFDVKD. The junction had 3 bases not matched to a gene; V was cut back by 5 bases and J by 5 bases. As DNA, the CDR3 is TGTGCCACCAGTGGGACTAGCGGGGGGATGGAGACCCAGTACTTC. Protein: CATSGTSGGMETQYF.

A few counts support this clone. The V gene is TRBV7-2, the J gene TRBJ1-5; D call uncertain. CDR1 and CDR2 from the germline V gene are SGHTA and FQGNSA. CDR3 length equals 16 residues. With 2 bases removed from V and 2 bases from J, the gap between germline ends came to 13 bases. The DNA for the CDR3 is TGTGCCAGCAGCTTATCGGGGATGGAGGGCAATCAGCCCCAGCATTTT. This translates into CASSLSGMEGNQPQHF.

This clone was observed a few times. The gene calls are TRBV5-1 and TRBJ1-4; a possible D gene is TRBD1 (6 bases). Looked up from germline, CDR1 is SGHRS and CDR2 is YFSETQ. CDR3 length: 14 amino acids. The V end was cut by 3 bases, the J end by 5 bases, with 11 bases between. The CDR3 loop is CASSSERGNEKLFF. The CDR3 nucleotides read TGCGCCAGCAGCTCCGAAAGGGGGAATGAAAAACTGTTTTTT.

V usage is TRBV7-3 and J usage is TRBJ2-5; 8 nucleotides match TRBD2. The CDR3 is 15 residues long. Germline V lookup: CDR1 SGHTA, CDR2 FQGTGA. J was trimmed by 5 bases and V by 4 bases; bases with no gene match: 9. CDR3 bases: TGTGCCAGCAGCTCGGACGCGGGGGGAGAGGAGACCCAGTACTTC. Encoded protein: CASSSDAGGEETQYF.